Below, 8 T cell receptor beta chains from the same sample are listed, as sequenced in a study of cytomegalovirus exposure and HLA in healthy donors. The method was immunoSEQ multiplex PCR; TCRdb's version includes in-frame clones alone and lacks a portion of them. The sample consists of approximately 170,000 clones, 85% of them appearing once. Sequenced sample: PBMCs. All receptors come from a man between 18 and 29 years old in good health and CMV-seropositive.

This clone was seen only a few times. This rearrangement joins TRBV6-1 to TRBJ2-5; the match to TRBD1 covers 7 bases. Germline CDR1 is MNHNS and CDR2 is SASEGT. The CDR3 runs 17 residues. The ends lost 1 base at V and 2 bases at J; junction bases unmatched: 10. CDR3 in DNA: TGTGCCAGCAGTGAAGGCATGGAGTTGACAGGGCAAGAGACCCAGTACTTC. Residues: CASSEGMELTGQETQYF.

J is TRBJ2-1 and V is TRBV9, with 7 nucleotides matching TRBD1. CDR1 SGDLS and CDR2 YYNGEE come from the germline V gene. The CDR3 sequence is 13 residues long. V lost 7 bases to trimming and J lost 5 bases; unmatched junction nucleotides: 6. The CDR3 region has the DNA TGTGCCAGCGGGGGACAGTCCCACAATGAGCAGTTCTTC. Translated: CASGGQSHNEQFF. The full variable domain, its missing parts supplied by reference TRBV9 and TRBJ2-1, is DSGVTQTPKHLITATGQRVTLRCSPRSGDLSVYWYQQSLDQGLQFLIQYYNGEERAKGNILERFSAQQFPDLHSELNLSSLELGDSALYFCASGGQSHNEQFFGPGTRLTVL.

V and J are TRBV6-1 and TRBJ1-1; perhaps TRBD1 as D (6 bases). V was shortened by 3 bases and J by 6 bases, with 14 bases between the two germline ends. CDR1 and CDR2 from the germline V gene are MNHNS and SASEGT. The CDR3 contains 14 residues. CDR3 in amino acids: CASSESWGLAEAFF. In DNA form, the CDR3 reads TGTGCCAGCAGTGAGAGTTGGGGGCTCGCTGAAGCTTTCTTT.

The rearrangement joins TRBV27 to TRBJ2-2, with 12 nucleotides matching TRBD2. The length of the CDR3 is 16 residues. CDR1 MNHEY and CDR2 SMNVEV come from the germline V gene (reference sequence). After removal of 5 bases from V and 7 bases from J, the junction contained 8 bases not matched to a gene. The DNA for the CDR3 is TGTGCCAGCAGTCCGCTAGCGGGAGGGGAGGGCGGGGAGCTGTTTTTT. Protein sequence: CASSPLAGGEGGELFF.

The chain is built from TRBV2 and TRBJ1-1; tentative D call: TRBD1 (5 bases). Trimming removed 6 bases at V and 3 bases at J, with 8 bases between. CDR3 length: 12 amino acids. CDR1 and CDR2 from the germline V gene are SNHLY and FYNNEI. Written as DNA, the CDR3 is TGTGCCAGCAGGGGCAGGGACACTGAAGCTTTCTTT. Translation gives CASRGRDTEAFF.

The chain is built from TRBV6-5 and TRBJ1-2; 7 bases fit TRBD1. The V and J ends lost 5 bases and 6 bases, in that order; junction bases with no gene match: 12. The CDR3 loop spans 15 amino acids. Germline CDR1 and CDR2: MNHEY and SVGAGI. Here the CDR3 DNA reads TGTGCCAGCAGTACGGCAGGGGGTCCTGTTCATGGCTACACCTTC. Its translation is CASSTAGGPVHGYTF.

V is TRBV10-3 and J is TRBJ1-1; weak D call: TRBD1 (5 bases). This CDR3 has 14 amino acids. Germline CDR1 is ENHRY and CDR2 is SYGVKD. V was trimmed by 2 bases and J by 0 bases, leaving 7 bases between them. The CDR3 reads CAISEAGMNTEAFF. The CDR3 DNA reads TGTGCCATCAGTGAGGCAGGGATGAACACTGAAGCTTTCTTT.

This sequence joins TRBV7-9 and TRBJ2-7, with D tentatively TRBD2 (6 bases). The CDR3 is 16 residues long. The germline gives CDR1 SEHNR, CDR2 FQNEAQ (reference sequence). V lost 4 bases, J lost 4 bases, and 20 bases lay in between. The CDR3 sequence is CASSWSYGPGEYEQYF. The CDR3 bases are TGTGCCAGCAGCTGGTCCTACGGCCCGGGGGAGTACGAGCAGTACTTC.